This T cell receptor beta chain emerged from a study of blood T cell repertoires in COVID-19. The method was immunoSEQ multiplex PCR; TCRdb's version includes in-frame clones alone and lacks a portion of them. The data show about 72,000 clones, more than 75% seen once. The CDR3 is made up of 15 amino acids. Trimming took 3 bases from V and 2 from J, leaving 14 bases between them. Germline CDR1 LNHDA, CDR2 SQIVND (reference sequence). Sequenced sample: peripheral blood. The receptor's source is a man in his sixties or seventies with active or convalescent COVID-19. This chain uses TRBV19 with TRBJ2-7; possibly TRBD1 for D (6 bases). CDR3: CASSIGDIGPYEQYF. The DNA of the CDR3 is TGTGCCAGTAGTATCGGGGACATTGGGCCCTACGAGCAGTACTTC.